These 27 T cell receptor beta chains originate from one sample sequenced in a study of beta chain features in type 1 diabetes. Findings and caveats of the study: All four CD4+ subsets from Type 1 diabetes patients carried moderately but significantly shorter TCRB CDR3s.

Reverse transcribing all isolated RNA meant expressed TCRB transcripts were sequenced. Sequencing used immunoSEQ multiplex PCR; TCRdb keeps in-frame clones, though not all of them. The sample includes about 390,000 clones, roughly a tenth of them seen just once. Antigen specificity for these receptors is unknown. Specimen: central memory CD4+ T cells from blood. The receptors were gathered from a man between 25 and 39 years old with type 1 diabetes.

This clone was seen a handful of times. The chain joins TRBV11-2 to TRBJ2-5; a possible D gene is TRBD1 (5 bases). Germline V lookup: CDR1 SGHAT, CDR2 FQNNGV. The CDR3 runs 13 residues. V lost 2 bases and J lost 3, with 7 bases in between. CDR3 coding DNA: TGTGCCAGCAGCTTATCCAGGGAAGAGACCCAGTACTTC. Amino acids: CASSLSREETQYF.

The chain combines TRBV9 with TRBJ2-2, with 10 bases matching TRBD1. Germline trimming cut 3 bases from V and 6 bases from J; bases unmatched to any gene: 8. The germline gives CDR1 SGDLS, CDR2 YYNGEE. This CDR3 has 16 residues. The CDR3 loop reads CASSGPTGGESGELFF. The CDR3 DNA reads TGTGCCAGCAGCGGTCCGACAGGGGGCGAATCCGGGGAGCTGTTTTTT.

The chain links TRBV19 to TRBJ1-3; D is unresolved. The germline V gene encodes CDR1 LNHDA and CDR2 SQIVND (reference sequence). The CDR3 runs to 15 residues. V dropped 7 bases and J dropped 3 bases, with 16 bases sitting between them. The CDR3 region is CASTNPPAYGNTIYF. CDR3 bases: TGTGCCAGTACCAATCCTCCAGCTTATGGAAACACCATATATTTT.

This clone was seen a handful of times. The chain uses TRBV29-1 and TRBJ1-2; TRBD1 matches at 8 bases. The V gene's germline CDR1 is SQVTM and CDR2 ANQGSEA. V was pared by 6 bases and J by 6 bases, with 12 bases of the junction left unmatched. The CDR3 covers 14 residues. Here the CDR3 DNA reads TGCAGCGTAGACGTAGGGGCGACAGGGGATGGCTACACCTTC. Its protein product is CSVDVGATGDGYTF.

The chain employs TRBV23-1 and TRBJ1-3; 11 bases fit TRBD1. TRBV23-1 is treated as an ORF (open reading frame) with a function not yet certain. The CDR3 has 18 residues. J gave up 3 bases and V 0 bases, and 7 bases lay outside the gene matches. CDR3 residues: CASSQSRGQGVFGNTIYF. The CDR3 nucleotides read TGCGCCAGCAGTCAATCGAGGGGACAGGGGGTGTTTGGAAACACCATATATTTT.

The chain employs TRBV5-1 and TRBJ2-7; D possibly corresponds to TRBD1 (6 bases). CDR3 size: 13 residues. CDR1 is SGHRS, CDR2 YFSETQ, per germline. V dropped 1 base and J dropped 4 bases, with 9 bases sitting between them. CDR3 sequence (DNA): TGCGCCAGCAGCTTGTACAGGGAATACGAGCAGTACTTC. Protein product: CASSLYREYEQYF.

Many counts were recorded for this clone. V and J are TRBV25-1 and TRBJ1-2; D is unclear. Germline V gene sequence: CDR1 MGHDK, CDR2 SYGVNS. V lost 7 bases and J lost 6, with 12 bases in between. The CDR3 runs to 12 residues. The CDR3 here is CASISSGDGYTF. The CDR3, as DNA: TGTGCCAGCATTTCAAGTGGCGATGGCTACACCTTC.

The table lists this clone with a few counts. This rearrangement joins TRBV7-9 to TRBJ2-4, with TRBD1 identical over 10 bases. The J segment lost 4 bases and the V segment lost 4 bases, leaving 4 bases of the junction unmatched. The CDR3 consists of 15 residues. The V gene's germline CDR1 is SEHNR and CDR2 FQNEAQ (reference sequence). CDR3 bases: TGTGCCAGCAGCTCGGGACAGGGGATTAAAAACATTCAGTACTTC. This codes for CASSSGQGIKNIQYF.

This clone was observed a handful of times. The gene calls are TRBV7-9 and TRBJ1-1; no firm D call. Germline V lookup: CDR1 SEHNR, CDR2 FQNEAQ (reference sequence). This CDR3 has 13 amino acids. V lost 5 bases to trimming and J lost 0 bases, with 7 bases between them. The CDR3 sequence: CASSGIMNTEAFF. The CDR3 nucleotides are TGTGCCAGCAGCGGAATAATGAACACTGAAGCTTTCTTT.

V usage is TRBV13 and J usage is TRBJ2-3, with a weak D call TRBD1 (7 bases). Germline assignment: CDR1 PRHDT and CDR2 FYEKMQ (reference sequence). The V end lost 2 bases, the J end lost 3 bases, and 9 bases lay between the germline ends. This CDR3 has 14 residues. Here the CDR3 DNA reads TGTGCCAGCAGCTTATCAGGGGGGACAGATACGCAGTATTTT. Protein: CASSLSGGTDTQYF.

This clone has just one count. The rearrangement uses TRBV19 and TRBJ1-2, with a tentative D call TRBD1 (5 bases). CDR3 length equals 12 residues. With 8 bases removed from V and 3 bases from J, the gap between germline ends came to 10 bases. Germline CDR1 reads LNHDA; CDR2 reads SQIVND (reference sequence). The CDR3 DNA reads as TGTGCCAGTCGCAGGGTCGACTATGGCTACACCTTC. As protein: CASRRVDYGYTF.

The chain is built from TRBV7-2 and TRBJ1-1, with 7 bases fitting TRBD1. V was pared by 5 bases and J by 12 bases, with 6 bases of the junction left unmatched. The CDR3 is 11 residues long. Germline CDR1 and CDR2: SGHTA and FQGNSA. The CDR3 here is CASSLDRATFF. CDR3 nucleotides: TGTGCCAGCAGCCTAGACAGGGCGACTTTCTTT.

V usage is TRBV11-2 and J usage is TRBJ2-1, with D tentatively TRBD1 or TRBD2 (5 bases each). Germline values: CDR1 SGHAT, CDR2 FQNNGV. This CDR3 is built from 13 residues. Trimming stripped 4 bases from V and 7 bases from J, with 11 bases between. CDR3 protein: CASSSYWGNEQFF. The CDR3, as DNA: TGTGCCAGCAGCTCCTACTGGGGGAATGAGCAGTTCTTC.

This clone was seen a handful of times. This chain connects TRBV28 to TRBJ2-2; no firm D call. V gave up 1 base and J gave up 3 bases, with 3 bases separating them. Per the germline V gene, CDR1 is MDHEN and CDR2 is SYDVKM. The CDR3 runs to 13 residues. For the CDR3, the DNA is TGTGCCAGCAGTTTATCCCACACCGGGGAGCTGTTTTTT. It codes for CASSLSHTGELFF.

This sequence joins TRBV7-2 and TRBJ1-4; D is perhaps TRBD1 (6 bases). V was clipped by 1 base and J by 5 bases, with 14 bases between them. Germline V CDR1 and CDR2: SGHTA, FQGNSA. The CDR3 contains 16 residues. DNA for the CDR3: TGTGCCAGCAGCTTAGATGGGGACACCGGGAATGAAAAACTGTTTTTT. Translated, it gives CASSLDGDTGNEKLFF.

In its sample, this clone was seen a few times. As DNA, the CDR3 is TGTGCCAGCAGCCAATCGGACGTAGGCGAGCAGTACTTC. Translated, it gives CASSQSDVGEQYF. The chain combines TRBV7-3 with TRBJ2-7; no clear D gene. CDR3 size: 13 residues. V lost 5 bases and J lost 6, with 14 bases in between. Looked up from germline, CDR1 is SGHTA and CDR2 is FQGTGA.

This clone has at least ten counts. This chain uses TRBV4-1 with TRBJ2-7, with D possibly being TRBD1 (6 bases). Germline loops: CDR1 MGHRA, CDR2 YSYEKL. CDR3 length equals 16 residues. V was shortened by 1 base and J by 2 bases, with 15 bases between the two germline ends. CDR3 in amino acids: CASSQVRAGAPYEQYF. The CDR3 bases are TGCGCCAGCAGCCAAGTAAGGGCAGGGGCCCCCTACGAGCAGTACTTC.

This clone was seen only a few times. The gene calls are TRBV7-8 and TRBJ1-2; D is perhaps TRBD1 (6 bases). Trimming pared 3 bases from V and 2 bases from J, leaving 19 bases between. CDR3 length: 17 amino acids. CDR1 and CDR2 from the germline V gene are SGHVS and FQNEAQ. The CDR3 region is CASSLRQDYRPNYGYTF. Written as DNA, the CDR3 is TGTGCCAGCAGCTTGCGACAGGATTACCGACCAAACTATGGCTACACCTTC.

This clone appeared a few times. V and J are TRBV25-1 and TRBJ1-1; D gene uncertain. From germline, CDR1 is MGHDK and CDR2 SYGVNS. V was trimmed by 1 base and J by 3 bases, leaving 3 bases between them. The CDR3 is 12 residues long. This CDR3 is CASSESYTEAFF. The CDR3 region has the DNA TGTGCCAGCAGTGAATCCTACACTGAAGCTTTCTTT. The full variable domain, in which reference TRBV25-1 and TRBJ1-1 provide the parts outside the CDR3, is EADIYQTPRYLVIGTGKKITLECSQTMGHDKMYWYQQDPGMELHLIHYSYGVNSTEKGDLSSESTVSRIRTEHFPLTLESARPSHTSQYLCASSESYTEAFFGQGTRLTVV.

The CDR3 loop reads CASTPMNTEAFF. CDR3 sequence (DNA): TGTGCCAGCACTCCGATGAACACTGAAGCTTTCTTT. The V call is TRBV10-3, the J call TRBJ1-1; D remains ambiguous. V was cut by 10 bases and J by 0 bases, with 9 bases left in between. This CDR3 has 12 amino acids. Germline assignment: CDR1 ENHRY and CDR2 SYGVKD.

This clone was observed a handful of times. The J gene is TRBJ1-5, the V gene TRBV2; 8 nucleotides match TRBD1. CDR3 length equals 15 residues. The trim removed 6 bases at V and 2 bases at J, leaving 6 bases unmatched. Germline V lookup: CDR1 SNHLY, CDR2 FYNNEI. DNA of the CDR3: TGTGCCAGCAGCCCCGACAGGGGAGGCAATCAGCCCCAGCATTTT. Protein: CASSPDRGGNQPQHF.

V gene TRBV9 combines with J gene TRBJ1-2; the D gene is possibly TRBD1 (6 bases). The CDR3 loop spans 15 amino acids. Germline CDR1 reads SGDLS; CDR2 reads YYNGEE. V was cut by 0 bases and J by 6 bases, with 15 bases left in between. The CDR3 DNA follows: TGTGCCAGCAGCGTAGGGGGGGCGCCGGGAAATGGCTACACCTTC. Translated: CASSVGGAPGNGYTF.

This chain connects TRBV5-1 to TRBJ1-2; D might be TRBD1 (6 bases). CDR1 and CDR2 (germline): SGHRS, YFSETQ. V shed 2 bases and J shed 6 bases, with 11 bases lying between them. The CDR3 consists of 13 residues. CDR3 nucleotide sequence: TGCGCCAGCAGCTTTGGACAGAGCCATGGCTACACCTTC. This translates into CASSFGQSHGYTF.

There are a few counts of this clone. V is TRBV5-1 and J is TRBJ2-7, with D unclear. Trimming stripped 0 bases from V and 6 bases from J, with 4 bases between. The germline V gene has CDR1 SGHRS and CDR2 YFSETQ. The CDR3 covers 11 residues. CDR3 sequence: CASSLGFEQYF. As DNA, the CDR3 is TGCGCCAGCAGCTTGGGGTTCGAGCAGTACTTC.

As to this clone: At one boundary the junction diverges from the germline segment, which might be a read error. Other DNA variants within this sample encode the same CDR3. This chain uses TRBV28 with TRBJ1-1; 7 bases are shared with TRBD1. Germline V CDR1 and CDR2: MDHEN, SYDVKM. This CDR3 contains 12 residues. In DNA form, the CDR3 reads TGTGCTAGCAGGGGACAGCACACTGAAGCTTTCTTT. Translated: CASRGQHTEAFF.

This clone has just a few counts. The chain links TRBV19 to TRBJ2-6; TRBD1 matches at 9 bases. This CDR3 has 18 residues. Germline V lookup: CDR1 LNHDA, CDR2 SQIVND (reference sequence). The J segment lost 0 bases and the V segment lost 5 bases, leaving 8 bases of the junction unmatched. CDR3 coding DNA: TGTGCCAGTAGTCTCCGGACAGGGGCTTCCTCTGGGGCCAACGTCCTGACTTTC. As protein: CASSLRTGASSGANVLTF.

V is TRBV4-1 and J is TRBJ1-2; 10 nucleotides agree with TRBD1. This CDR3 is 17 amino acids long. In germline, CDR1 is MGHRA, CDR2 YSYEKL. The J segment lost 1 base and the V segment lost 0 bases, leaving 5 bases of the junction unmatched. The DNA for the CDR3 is TGCGCCAGCAGCCAAGATGACAGGGGGCTTTTTAACTATGGCTACACCTTC. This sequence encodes CASSQDDRGLFNYGYTF.